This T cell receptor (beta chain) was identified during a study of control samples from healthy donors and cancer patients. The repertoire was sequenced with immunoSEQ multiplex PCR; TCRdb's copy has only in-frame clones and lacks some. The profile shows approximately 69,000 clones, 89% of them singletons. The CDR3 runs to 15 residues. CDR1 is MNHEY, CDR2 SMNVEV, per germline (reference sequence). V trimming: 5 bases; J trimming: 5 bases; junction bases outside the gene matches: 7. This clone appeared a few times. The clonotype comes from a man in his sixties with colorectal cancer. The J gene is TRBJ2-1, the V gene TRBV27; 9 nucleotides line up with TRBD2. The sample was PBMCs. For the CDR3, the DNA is TGTGCCAGCAGTCCTCTAGCGGGGATTAACAATGAGCAGTTCTTC. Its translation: CASSPLAGINNEQFF.